The TCR beta chain under discussion was sequenced for a study of OX40 agonist ivuxolimab in advanced cancers. Trimming cost V 2 bases and J 5 bases; bases outside gene matches: 4. The CDR3 is 15 residues long. Germline V lookup: CDR1 SEHNR, CDR2 FQNEAQ (reference sequence). Sequenced by immunoSEQ multiplex PCR; TCRdb stores in-frame clones only, minus some. The data contain about 20,000 clones, 84% of them singletons. The clonotype originates from an adult with an advanced solid tumor such as melanoma, head and neck, liver or kidney cancer. Sequenced here: CD4+ or CD8+ T cells sorted from blood, sampled in a trial of the OX40 agonist ivuxolimab. V is TRBV7-9 and J is TRBJ2-1; TRBD2 aligns across 9 bases. For the CDR3, the DNA is TGTGCCAGCAGCTTAAGCGGGGGGCGGGACAATGAGCAGTTCTTC. This codes for CASSLSGGRDNEQFF.